One sample yielded the 20 T cell receptor beta chains listed below, sequenced in a study of shared clonotypes between healthy human individuals. Libraries were prepared by immunoSEQ multiplex PCR; TCRdb keeps only in-frame clonotypes and omits some of them. The sample records 2 million to 2.5 million clones, 90% to 97% being singletons. Input material: naive CD4+ T cells sorted from blood. Subset defined: CD45RA+ positively selected. These TCRs come from a man younger than 35 in good health.

V usage is TRBV10-3 and J usage is TRBJ2-6; no definite D call. CDR3 size: 18 residues. Germline-derived CDR1 and CDR2 are ENHRY and SYGVKD. Trimming took off 0 bases at V and 2 bases at J, with 14 bases between the two ends. The CDR3 sequence is CAISESPVRKTGANVLTF. The CDR3 DNA follows: TGTGCCATCAGTGAGTCACCGGTCAGAAAAACTGGGGCCAACGTCCTGACTTTC.

The chain is built from TRBV5-1 and TRBJ2-3; perhaps TRBD1 as D (5 bases). Trimming stripped 4 bases from V and 0 bases from J, with 12 bases between. CDR1 SGHRS and CDR2 YFSETQ come from the germline V gene. The CDR3 sequence is 15 residues long. CDR3 region: CASSEAGHSTDTQYF. The CDR3 bases are TGCGCCAGCAGCGAGGCCGGACATAGCACAGATACGCAGTATTTT.

The rearrangement links TRBV10-1 to TRBJ2-2; no reliable D call. The length of the CDR3 is 14 residues. Germline CDR1 is WNHNN and CDR2 is SYGVQD (reference sequence). Trimming took 3 bases from V and 3 from J, leaving 8 bases between them. The CDR3 reads CASSDGSYTGELFF. The CDR3 DNA sequence: TGCGCCAGCAGTGACGGTAGCTACACCGGGGAGCTGTTTTTT.

The J gene is TRBJ2-7, the V gene TRBV27, with a weak D call TRBD1 (6 bases). Germline V lookup: CDR1 MNHEY, CDR2 SMNVEV (reference sequence). CDR3 length: 14 residues. Trimming left V 4 bases short and J 6 bases short, with 16 bases between. CDR3 region: CASSSPQGRSEQYF. CDR3 in DNA: TGTGCCAGCAGTTCCCCCCAGGGGCGAAGCGAGCAGTACTTC.

The chain couples TRBV19 to TRBJ2-3, with a tentative D call TRBD1 (6 bases). Between the trimmed V and J ends, which lost 5 bases and 4 bases, there was a span of 10 bases. The CDR3 is made up of 13 amino acids. The V gene's germline CDR1 is LNHDA and CDR2 SQIVND (reference sequence). For the CDR3, the DNA is TGTGCCAGTAGTGGGTCAGGGGCAGATACGCAGTATTTT. This sequence encodes CASSGSGADTQYF.

The chain combines TRBV11-2 with TRBJ1-2; D is possibly TRBD1 (6 bases). Germline CDR1 is SGHAT and CDR2 is FQNNGV. The CDR3 consists of 12 residues. Between the trimmed V and J ends, which lost 4 bases and 4 bases, there was a span of 7 bases. The CDR3 nucleotides are TGTGCCAGCAGCTGGGGGGCCTATGGCTACACCTTC. Protein product: CASSWGAYGYTF.

The V gene is TRBV30, the J gene TRBJ2-6, with D tentatively TRBD1 or TRBD2 (5 bases each). The CDR3 is made up of 14 amino acids. Per germline, CDR1 GTSNPN and CDR2 SVGIG (reference sequence). Trimming removed 4 bases from V and 0 bases from J, with 7 bases in between. CDR3 residues: CAWTGTSGANVLTF. The CDR3, as DNA: TGTGCCTGGACAGGGACCTCTGGGGCCAACGTCCTGACTTTC.

The CDR3 DNA is TGTGCCAGCACAACCACTTTGGGTAGGACTGAAGCTTTCTTT. As protein: CASTTTLGRTEAFF. The V gene is TRBV27, the J gene TRBJ1-1; no definite D call. This CDR3 is built from 14 residues. V lost 7 bases and J 5 bases, leaving 17 bases between the germline ends. Germline CDR1 reads MNHEY; CDR2 reads SMNVEV (reference sequence).

This clone was counted a single time. This chain uses TRBV6-6 with TRBJ2-3; weak D call: TRBD1 (5 bases). Germline CDR1 reads MNHNY; CDR2 reads SVGAGI (reference sequence). The CDR3 extends over 15 amino acids. With 0 bases removed from V and 3 bases from J, the gap between germline ends came to 10 bases. Here the CDR3 DNA reads TGTGCCAGCAGTTACTCAGGGGCAGGAACAGATACGCAGTATTTT. Translating gives CASSYSGAGTDTQYF.

Concerning this clone itself: The sample has other DNA sequences that encode this CDR3 too. The chain uses TRBV2 and TRBJ1-2; perhaps TRBD1 as D (5 bases). V lost 7 bases, J lost 6 bases, and 9 bases lay in between. Germline assignment: CDR1 SNHLY and CDR2 FYNNEI. This CDR3 is 11 amino acids long. Written as DNA, the CDR3 is TGTGCCAGCACCAGGGTGGATGGCTACACCTTC. The encoded protein is CASTRVDGYTF.

This rearrangement joins TRBV6-1 to TRBJ2-5; D gene unclear. Germline lookup yields CDR1 MNHNS and CDR2 SASEGT. CDR3 size: 12 residues. Between the trimmed V and J ends, which lost 5 bases and 5 bases, there was a span of 9 bases. DNA of the CDR3: TGTGCCAGCAGTAAACAAAGGGAGACCCAGTACTTC. Its protein product is CASSKQRETQYF.

The chain's CDR3 is CASSEAGTRHNSPLHF. The CDR3 bases are TGTGCCAGCAGTGAAGCAGGGACCAGACATAATTCACCCCTCCACTTT. The rearrangement links TRBV6-1 to TRBJ1-6; perhaps TRBD1 as D (5 bases). The CDR3 consists of 16 residues. The V gene's germline CDR1 is MNHNS and CDR2 SASEGT. Trimming stripped 0 bases from V and 5 bases from J, with 11 bases between.

V usage is TRBV9 and J usage is TRBJ2-7, with TRBD1 as a possible D gene (5 bases). Germline V gene lookup returns CDR1 SGDLS and CDR2 YYNGEE. Trimming took off 4 bases at V and 1 base at J, with 12 bases between the two ends. This CDR3 contains 14 residues. The CDR3 coding sequence is TGTGCCAGCAGCCCAGGAAGGGGATCCTACGAGCAGTACTTC. Translating gives CASSPGRGSYEQYF.

The genes are TRBV7-9 and TRBJ2-3; D remains unclear. This CDR3 has 12 amino acids. Trimming cost V 7 bases and J 2 bases, with 7 bases left between them. Looked up from germline, CDR1 is SEHNR and CDR2 is FQNEAQ (reference sequence). The CDR3 region is CASTPNTDTQYF. In DNA, the CDR3 is TGTGCCAGCACCCCTAACACAGATACGCAGTATTTT.

The chain has TRBV30 and TRBJ2-3; D is unclear. V lost 2 bases to trimming and J lost 3 bases, with 15 bases between them. The CDR3 totals 15 residues. Germline lookup yields CDR1 GTSNPN and CDR2 SVGIG (reference sequence). As DNA, the CDR3 is TGTGCCTGGAGTTTTGCTTTGGCTGGGACAGATACGCAGTATTTT. It encodes CAWSFALAGTDTQYF.

As concerns this clone: Other nucleotide sequences from this sample produce the same CDR3. The J gene is TRBJ1-2, the V gene TRBV6-5; 8 bases fit TRBD1. With V trimmed by 4 bases and J by 3 bases, 7 bases remained unmatched. This CDR3 has 15 residues. The germline V gene encodes CDR1 MNHEY and CDR2 SVGAGI. CDR3 DNA sequence: TGTGCCAGCAGTTCACCCGGACAGGGCGACTATGGCTACACCTTC. This translates into CASSSPGQGDYGYTF.

The chain links TRBV5-5 to TRBJ1-2; no definite D call. CDR3 length: 15 residues. Germline V gene sequence: CDR1 SGHKS, CDR2 YYEKEE (reference sequence). V gave up 5 bases and J gave up 4 bases, with 18 bases separating them. CDR3 coding DNA: TGTGCCAGCAGTCCTGGCTTGCACCATCCCTATGGCTACACCTTC. Protein: CASSPGLHHPYGYTF.

This clone showed up just once. This chain joins TRBV6-1 and TRBJ2-5; the D is unclear. This CDR3 region has 13 residues. Germline V gives CDR1 MNHNS, CDR2 SASEGT. The germline V and J ends were trimmed by 7 bases and 6 bases, with 15 bases remaining between them. The CDR3, as DNA: TGTGCCAGCACCCAGGCCCCAGTACAGACCCAGTACTTC. This codes for CASTQAPVQTQYF.

CDR3 residues: CASSLGQGVYGYTF. The CDR3 DNA reads TGTGCCAGCAGCTTGGGACAGGGAGTTTATGGCTACACCTTC. This chain links TRBV11-2 with TRBJ1-2, with TRBD1 matching 9 bases. The CDR3 length is 14 residues. Losses at the gene ends were 3 bases for V and 5 bases for J; bases not matched to a gene: 4. Germline CDR1 reads SGHAT; CDR2 reads FQNNGV.

This rearrangement joins TRBV5-1 to TRBJ1-2; D perhaps matches TRBD1 (6 bases). The germline V gene encodes CDR1 SGHRS and CDR2 YFSETQ. The CDR3 totals 13 residues. Trimming took 7 bases from V and 6 from J, leaving 16 bases between them. CDR3: CASAPLGADGYTF. Here the CDR3 DNA reads TGCGCCAGCGCCCCCCTGGGGGCGGATGGCTACACCTTC.